This entry lists 31 T cell receptor beta chains sequenced from one sample in a study of cytomegalovirus exposure and HLA in healthy donors. PCR was performed using 60 Vbeta and 13 Jbeta primers. Produced via immunoSEQ multiplex PCR; TCRdb's table is partial and in-frame only. The sample contains about 160,000 clones, around 78% of which appear only once. Material: PBMCs. These receptors all stem from a woman aged 40 to 49 in good health and CMV-seronegative.

The chain joins TRBV2 to TRBJ1-2; maybe TRBD1 (5 bases). Germline assignment: CDR1 SNHLY and CDR2 FYNNEI. The CDR3 is made up of 15 amino acids. Trimming cost V 8 bases and J 5 bases, with 21 bases left between them. CDR3 protein: CASASQGSRGYGYTF. The DNA of the CDR3 is TGTGCCAGCGCTTCCCAGGGTTCAAGGGGATATGGCTACACCTTC.

This clone occurred a few times. The chain carries TRBV7-9 and TRBJ2-7; D remains unclear. The CDR3 is 17 residues long. The V gene lost 3 bases and the J gene lost 3 bases, with 21 bases spanning the gap. From germline, CDR1 is SEHNR and CDR2 FQNEAQ (reference sequence). The DNA of the CDR3 is TGTGCCAGCAGCTTCCAACCCGCTCAACTTAAAATCTACGAGCAGTACTTC. It encodes CASSFQPAQLKIYEQYF.

The V and J genes are TRBV27 and TRBJ2-2; D is ambiguous. CDR3 length: 14 residues. Germline V lookup: CDR1 MNHEY, CDR2 SMNVEV (reference sequence). Trimming took 5 bases from V and 2 from J, leaving 9 bases between them. The CDR3 coding sequence is TGTGCCAGCAGTCTCCTTACTAACACCGGGGAGCTGTTTTTT. Translated, it gives CASSLLTNTGELFF.

For the CDR3, the DNA is TGTGCCATCATTGATAGCTACTCCTACGAGCAGTACTTC. Its translation: CAIIDSYSYEQYF. The chain carries TRBV10-3 and TRBJ2-7; D call uncertain. Trimming took off 7 bases at V and 0 bases at J, with 10 bases between the two ends. Germline CDR1 is ENHRY and CDR2 is SYGVKD. The CDR3 sequence is 13 residues long.

The chain recombines TRBV10-3 with TRBJ1-1, with D possibly matching TRBD1 (5 bases). The CDR3 is made up of 14 amino acids. Trimming took 7 bases from V and 2 from J, leaving 14 bases between them. From germline, CDR1 is ENHRY and CDR2 SYGVKD. The CDR3 nucleotides are TGTGCCATCAATGCGCAGGGTGTTAACACTGAAGCTTTCTTT. This translates into CAINAQGVNTEAFF.

V usage is TRBV2 and J usage is TRBJ2-2; a weak D match, TRBD1 (6 bases). V lost 5 bases and J lost 7, with 17 bases in between. The CDR3 is made up of 15 amino acids. Germline CDR1 is SNHLY and CDR2 is FYNNEI. CDR3 DNA sequence: TGTGCCAGCAGTAAAACCCCCAGGGGCGGCGGGGAGCTGTTTTTT. Amino acids: CASSKTPRGGGELFF.

J is TRBJ1-4 and V is TRBV7-9; TRBD1 matches 9 bases. The CDR3 is 14 residues long. V shed 7 bases and J 6 bases; nucleotides not matched to a gene: 6. Germline loops: CDR1 SEHNR, CDR2 FQNEAQ (reference sequence). CDR3 sequence reads: CASNIQGAHEKLFF. CDR3 nucleotides: TGTGCCAGCAACATACAGGGGGCGCATGAAAAACTGTTTTTT. The full variable domain, completed using reference TRBV7-9 and TRBJ1-4, is DTGVSQNPRHKITKRGQNVTFRCDPISEHNRLYWYRQTLGQGPEFLTYFQNEAQLEKSRLLSDRFSAERPKGSFSTLEIQRTEQGDSAMYLCASNIQGAHEKLFFGSGTQLSVL.

The rearrangement links TRBV10-2 to TRBJ2-7, with 7 bases aligning to TRBD2. This CDR3 is built from 16 residues. Germline CDR1 and CDR2: WSHSY and SAAADI. J lost 0 bases, V lost 0 bases, and 5 bases had no gene match. The CDR3 loop reads CASSESGRGSSYEQYF. CDR3 DNA: TGCGCCAGCAGTGAGTCTGGGCGGGGGAGCTCCTACGAGCAGTACTTC.

The chain combines TRBV28 with TRBJ2-3, with 8 bases matching TRBD2. The CDR3 contains 19 residues. The germline CDR1 and CDR2 sequences are MDHEN and SYDVKM. Trimming took 1 base from V and 3 from J; bases not matched to a gene: 15. The CDR3 is CASSLSQRGGKRETDTQYF. The CDR3 nucleotides are TGTGCCAGCAGTTTATCGCAACGGGGGGGCAAAAGAGAAACAGATACGCAGTATTTT. Variable domain in full (rest from reference TRBV28 and TRBJ2-3): DVKVTQSSRYLVKRTGEKVFLECVQDMDHENMFWYRQDPGLGLRLIYFSYDVKMKEKGDIPEGYSVSREKKERFSLILESASTNQTSMYLCASSLSQRGGKRETDTQYFGPGTRLTVL.

A single count supports this clone. The chain carries TRBV2 and TRBJ2-3; D uncertain. Germline CDR1 is SNHLY and CDR2 is FYNNEI. Trimming stripped 5 bases from V and 0 bases from J, with 3 bases between. The CDR3 consists of 12 residues. CDR3 nucleotides: TGTGCCAGCAGTCAGAGCACAGATACGCAGTATTTT. Translated: CASSQSTDTQYF.

V and J are TRBV15 and TRBJ1-5; no firm D call. Trimming shortened V by 0 bases and J by 3 bases, and 12 bases separated the two germline ends. CDR1 is LNHNV and CDR2 is YYDKDF in the germline V gene (reference sequence). The CDR3 is made up of 16 amino acids. CDR3 protein: CATSRERAGANQPQHF. For the CDR3, the DNA is TGTGCCACCAGCAGAGAGAGAGCAGGTGCCAATCAGCCCCAGCATTTT.

V and J are TRBV7-2 and TRBJ2-5; 10 bases match TRBD1. The CDR3 is made up of 14 amino acids. In germline, CDR1 is SGHTA, CDR2 FQGNSA. After removal of 5 bases from V and 7 bases from J, the junction contained 7 bases not matched to a gene. The CDR3 is CASSPGDRGWTQYF. The CDR3 DNA follows: TGTGCCAGCAGCCCGGGGGACAGGGGATGGACCCAGTACTTC.

This clone was observed a few times. The chain is built from TRBV6-6 and TRBJ1-1; D perhaps matches TRBD1 (6 bases). With 10 bases removed from V and 4 bases from J, the gap between germline ends came to 19 bases. The CDR3 runs 14 residues. CDR1 is MNHNY and CDR2 is SVGAGI in the germline V gene (reference sequence). The chain's CDR3 is CATTWGGAGTEAFF. DNA of the CDR3: TGTGCCACCACTTGGGGGGGGGCTGGCACTGAAGCTTTCTTT.

V usage is TRBV4-1 and J usage is TRBJ2-3, with 11 nucleotides matching TRBD2. CDR1 is MGHRA, CDR2 YSYEKL, per germline. The CDR3 is made up of 16 amino acids. Trimming cost V 4 bases and J 2 bases; bases outside gene matches: 5. The CDR3 sequence: CASSPLAGGLTDTQYF. In DNA, the CDR3 is TGCGCCAGCAGCCCGCTAGCGGGGGGACTCACAGATACGCAGTATTTT.

The rearrangement uses TRBV27 and TRBJ1-1, with D perhaps matching TRBD1 (5 bases). Germline CDR1 reads MNHEY; CDR2 reads SMNVEV (reference sequence). V lost 3 bases to trimming and J lost 2 bases, with 13 bases between them. This CDR3 is 15 amino acids long. The CDR3 region is CASSFIGAGNTEAFF. The CDR3 DNA reads as TGTGCCAGCAGTTTTATTGGGGCAGGAAACACTGAAGCTTTCTTT.

The V call is TRBV6-6, the J call TRBJ1-2; a possible D gene is TRBD1 (5 bases). Germline CDR1 and CDR2: MNHNY and SVGAGI (reference sequence). V was trimmed by 7 bases and J by 7 bases, leaving 13 bases between them. The CDR3 totals 12 residues. DNA of the CDR3: TGTGCCAGCAAAGAGCCGCAGGGTGGCTACACCTTC. Amino acid sequence: CASKEPQGGYTF.

V usage is TRBV7-2 and J usage is TRBJ2-3; 9 bases agree with TRBD2. With 3 bases clipped from V and 8 bases from J, the junction kept 9 bases outside the gene matches. The CDR3 consists of 15 residues. CDR1 is SGHTA, CDR2 FQGNSA, per germline. CDR3 residues: CASSFAAGGPGTQYF. CDR3 in DNA: TGTGCCAGCAGCTTTGCAGCGGGGGGCCCGGGTACGCAGTATTTT.

The V gene is TRBV5-1, the J gene TRBJ1-6, with TRBD1 as a possible D gene (6 bases). CDR1 and CDR2 from the germline V gene are SGHRS and YFSETQ. The CDR3 extends over 16 amino acids. Deletions cut 4 bases from V and 0 bases from J, with 11 bases between. The CDR3 is CASSNRDSSYNSPLHF. The CDR3 DNA sequence: TGCGCCAGCAGCAACAGGGATAGCTCCTATAATTCACCCCTCCACTTT.

On this clone: The junction shows a germline mismatch at one end, possibly a read error. CDR3 DNA: TGTGCCAGCAGTGGGATAGGGACTCCCCAAGACTTC. It translates to CASSGIGTPQDF. The chain joins TRBV25-1 to TRBJ2-5, with D perhaps TRBD2 (6 bases). The CDR3 sequence is 12 residues long. Germline CDR1 and CDR2: MGHDK and SYGVNS.

This rearrangement joins TRBV5-1 to TRBJ1-5; maybe TRBD1 (6 bases). Germline V gene data show CDR1 as SGHRS and CDR2 as YFSETQ. The length of the CDR3 is 15 residues. Trimming shortened V by 4 bases and J by 5 bases, and 16 bases separated the two germline ends. As DNA, the CDR3 is TGCGCCAGCAGCCCAGGGGCGGCAGGAGATCAGCCCCAGCATTTT. Encoded protein: CASSPGAAGDQPQHF.

The J gene is TRBJ2-3, the V gene TRBV5-4; a possible D gene is TRBD2 (6 bases). Looked up from germline, CDR1 is SGHNT and CDR2 is YYREEE (reference sequence). V dropped 0 bases and J dropped 4 bases, with 12 bases sitting between them. This CDR3 spans 15 amino acids. The CDR3, as DNA: TGTGCCAGCAGCTTGGGATGGGACTCCTCAGATACGCAGTATTTT. It specifies CASSLGWDSSDTQYF.

The genes are TRBV5-5 and TRBJ2-5, with D perhaps TRBD2 (5 bases). Trimming cost V 5 bases and J 2 bases, with 13 bases left between them. CDR1 is SGHKS, CDR2 YYEKEE, per germline (reference sequence). CDR3 length equals 14 residues. CDR3 loop: CASSFPTGQETQYF. CDR3 coding DNA: TGTGCCAGCAGTTTCCCGACGGGACAAGAGACCCAGTACTTC.

This clone showed up just a few times. This sequence joins TRBV11-2 and TRBJ2-2; 9 nucleotides line up with TRBD2. Germline lookup yields CDR1 SGHAT and CDR2 FQNNGV. The CDR3 contains 16 residues. Trimming cost V 6 bases and J 1 base; bases outside gene matches: 6. Here the CDR3 reads CASSSIAGVNTGELFF. DNA for the CDR3: TGTGCCAGCAGTTCTATAGCGGGGGTGAACACCGGGGAGCTGTTTTTT.

The genes are TRBV6-4 and TRBJ2-1, with a weak D call TRBD1 (6 bases). Germline V lookup: CDR1 MRHNA, CDR2 SNTAGT. This CDR3 has 15 amino acids. The V end was cut by 6 bases, the J end by 5 bases, with 17 bases between. The DNA for the CDR3 is TGTGCCAGCAGCGAGACGTCAACAGGGAACAATGAGCAGTTCTTC. Residues: CASSETSTGNNEQFF.

This clone was recorded once. V usage is TRBV28 and J usage is TRBJ2-3; 8 bases line up with TRBD2. The CDR3 totals 14 residues. Trimming at V came to 5 bases and at J to 6 bases, leaving 7 bases not matched to a gene. Per the germline V gene, CDR1 is MDHEN and CDR2 is SYDVKM. CDR3 in DNA: TGTGCCAGCAGTATTCGGGGGGGCGGGGATACGCAGTATTTT. Translating gives CASSIRGGGDTQYF. The variable domain in full, with the rest retrieved from reference TRBV28 and TRBJ2-3, is DVKVTQSSRYLVKRTGEKVFLECVQDMDHENMFWYRQDPGLGLRLIYFSYDVKMKEKGDIPEGYSVSREKKERFSLILESASTNQTSMYLCASSIRGGGDTQYFGPGTRLTVL.

The sample holds one count of this clone. The gene calls are TRBV2 and TRBJ2-1; D possibly corresponds to TRBD2 (5 bases). The CDR3 has 14 amino acids. Per germline, CDR1 SNHLY and CDR2 FYNNEI. Trimming removed 4 bases from V and 8 bases from J, with 15 bases in between. The CDR3 spells CASSGKWTLHEQFF. CDR3 DNA sequence: TGTGCCAGCAGTGGAAAGTGGACTCTCCATGAGCAGTTCTTC.

The chain uses TRBV6-4 and TRBJ2-1; D unclear. There are 13 residues in the CDR3. CDR1 is MRHNA, CDR2 SNTAGT, per germline. The V gene lost 2 bases and the J gene lost 3 bases, with 5 bases spanning the gap. CDR3 amino acids: CASSDSDYNEQFF. CDR3 sequence (DNA): TGTGCCAGCAGTGACAGCGACTACAATGAGCAGTTCTTC.

V and J are TRBV4-1 and TRBJ1-4; weak D call: TRBD1 (5 bases). The germline V gene encodes CDR1 MGHRA and CDR2 YSYEKL. V was cut by 2 bases and J by 1 base, with 17 bases left in between. CDR3 size: 18 residues. Written as DNA, the CDR3 is TGCGCCAGCAGCCAATCCCCGATTTTCAGGGTAACTAATGAAAAACTGTTTTTT. Encoded protein: CASSQSPIFRVTNEKLFF.

A few counts support this clone. This chain uses TRBV6-1 with TRBJ1-5; 8 bases fit TRBD1. Unmatched junction bases numbered 8, after V lost 5 bases and J lost 5 bases. CDR1 and CDR2 (germline): MNHNS, SASEGT. CDR3 length: 15 amino acids. The CDR3 loop is CASSSGGAGHQPQHF. In DNA, the CDR3 is TGTGCCAGCAGTTCAGGGGGCGCTGGGCATCAGCCCCAGCATTTT.

The chain joins TRBV15 to TRBJ2-4; D possibly corresponds to TRBD1 (5 bases). V was clipped by 3 bases and J by 11 bases, with 11 bases between them. In germline, CDR1 is LNHNV, CDR2 YYDKDF (reference sequence). The length of the CDR3 is 12 residues. In DNA form, the CDR3 reads TGTGCCACCAGCAGCAGGGATGAGGTTCAGTACTTC. This codes for CATSSRDEVQYF.

The chain couples TRBV19 to TRBJ2-7, with TRBD1 matching over 8 bases. Germline V CDR1 and CDR2: LNHDA, SQIVND (reference sequence). Trimming took 6 bases from V and 6 from J; bases not matched to a gene: 4. This CDR3 is built from 12 residues. The CDR3: CASRRTGSEQYF. As DNA, the CDR3 is TGTGCCAGTAGACGGACAGGGTCCGAGCAGTACTTC.